This entry lists 20 T cell receptor beta chains sequenced from one sample in a study of STAT5B mutations in CD4+ large granular lymphocyte leukemia (dated 2022 in TCRdb). The library came from the immunoSEQ multiplex PCR assay. TCRdb's version of the immuneACCESS table is confined to in-frame rearrangements and falls short of the full clone set. An unresolved V gene accounts for under half of the shortfall where checked; the remainder is of unknown origin. The sample has around 47,000 clones on record, roughly 84% of them singletons. The ten largest clones capture roughly 0.35% of the sample. The specimen sequenced was CD4+ T cells from blood buffy coats. The receptors stem from a human donor in good health.

This rearrangement joins TRBV27 to TRBJ1-5, with TRBD1 matching over 7 bases. After removal of 3 bases from V and 6 bases from J, the junction contained 8 bases not matched to a gene. Germline CDR1 is MNHEY and CDR2 is SMNVEV (reference sequence). This CDR3 is 15 amino acids long. CDR3 nucleotide sequence: TGTGCCAGCAGTTTGAGAGCAGGGGGGATTCAGCCCCAGCATTTT. This codes for CASSLRAGGIQPQHF.

The rearrangement links TRBV19 to TRBJ1-2; D unclear. This CDR3 spans 13 amino acids. Germline loops: CDR1 LNHDA, CDR2 SQIVND (reference sequence). The V end was cut by 7 bases, the J end by 2 bases, with 11 bases between. The CDR3 loop is CASTALWNYGYTF. In DNA, the CDR3 is TGTGCCAGTACCGCCCTTTGGAACTATGGCTACACCTTC. Full variable domain (missing parts from reference TRBV19 and TRBJ1-2): DGGITQSPKYLFRKEGQNVTLSCEQNLNHDAMYWYRQDPGQGLRLIYYSQIVNDFQKGDIAEGYSVSREKKESFPLTVTSAQKNPTAFYLCASTALWNYGYTFGSGTRLTVV.

The rearrangement uses TRBV5-1 and TRBJ2-1, with TRBD1 identical over 10 bases. Trimming cost V 4 bases and J 2 bases; bases outside gene matches: 6. CDR3 length: 16 residues. Germline V lookup: CDR1 SGHRS, CDR2 YFSETQ. This CDR3 reads CASSPRQGATYNEQFF. CDR3 in DNA: TGCGCCAGCAGCCCCAGACAGGGGGCGACCTACAATGAGCAGTTCTTC.

This rearrangement joins TRBV10-3 to TRBJ1-3; D not certain. Germline assignment: CDR1 ENHRY and CDR2 SYGVKD. The CDR3 runs 12 residues. The V end was cut by 11 bases, the J end by 0 bases, with 8 bases between. The CDR3 coding sequence is TGTGCCCTTACGGACTCTGGAAACACCATATATTTT. This codes for CALTDSGNTIYF.

The chain has TRBV5-1 and TRBJ1-1, with unresolved D. Germline V gives CDR1 SGHRS, CDR2 YFSETQ. The CDR3 is 12 amino acids. Trimming took 5 bases from V and 6 from J, leaving 11 bases between them. CDR3 loop: CASSYTSSEAFF. In nucleotides, the CDR3 is TGCGCCAGCAGTTACACAAGCTCTGAAGCTTTCTTT.

Details on this clone: Within the sample, other DNA sequences also encode this same CDR3. The chain carries TRBV27 and TRBJ2-5; no clear D. Germline loops: CDR1 MNHEY, CDR2 SMNVEV (reference sequence). This CDR3 spans 11 amino acids. The ends were cut back, 3 bases at V and 4 bases at J, with 3 bases in the middle. The CDR3 here is CASSLGETQYF. The CDR3 coding sequence is TGTGCCAGCAGTTTGGGAGAGACCCAGTACTTC.

The V gene is TRBV4-1, the J gene TRBJ1-2; 10 bases match TRBD1. Losses at the gene ends were 3 bases for V and 4 bases for J; bases not matched to a gene: 8. CDR3 length: 16 residues. Germline V gene sequence: CDR1 MGHRA, CDR2 YSYEKL. The CDR3 protein is CASSQRVGQGGYGYTF. The CDR3 nucleotides are TGCGCCAGCAGCCAGAGGGTTGGACAGGGGGGCTATGGCTACACCTTC.

The rearrangement uses TRBV27 and TRBJ1-1, with a tentative D call TRBD1 (6 bases). V lost 5 bases and J lost 1, with 17 bases in between. In germline, CDR1 is MNHEY, CDR2 SMNVEV (reference sequence). This CDR3 is 16 amino acids long. The chain's CDR3 is CASSPRGQRTNTEAFF. The CDR3 coding sequence is TGTGCCAGCAGTCCGCGCGGACAGAGAACGAACACTGAAGCTTTCTTT.

The rearrangement joins TRBV10-1 to TRBJ1-6, with no clear D. The CDR3 totals 12 residues. Germline V gene sequence: CDR1 WNHNN, CDR2 SYGVQD (reference sequence). The V end lost 3 bases, the J end lost 8 bases, and 5 bases lay between the germline ends. CDR3 in amino acids: CASSDGYSPLHF. In DNA form, the CDR3 reads TGCGCCAGCAGTGACGGTTATTCACCCCTCCACTTT.

The chain has TRBV19 and TRBJ1-5; 9 bases are shared with TRBD1. Germline values: CDR1 LNHDA, CDR2 SQIVND (reference sequence). The CDR3 extends over 15 amino acids. The V segment lost 4 bases and the J segment 7 bases; nucleotides outside the gene matches: 8. CDR3 residues: CASSTGQGGSQPQHF. CDR3 bases: TGTGCCAGTAGTACGGGACAGGGTGGGAGCCAGCCCCAGCATTTT.

V and J are TRBV6-1 and TRBJ1-2; D unclear. The germline CDR1 and CDR2 sequences are MNHNS and SASEGT. V was pared by 2 bases and J by 6 bases, with 7 bases between. This CDR3 contains 12 residues. In DNA, the CDR3 is TGTGCCAGCAGTGAACATTTTGATGGCTACACCTTC. As protein: CASSEHFDGYTF.

This clone turned up a few times. The chain has TRBV7-9 and TRBJ1-6; no clear D gene. V was cut by 5 bases and J by 14 bases, with 13 bases left in between. This CDR3 has 12 residues. In germline, CDR1 is SEHNR, CDR2 FQNEAQ (reference sequence). DNA for the CDR3: TGTGCCAGCAGCCAAGGTGGTGGTTCCCTCCACTTT. Its translation is CASSQGGGSLHF.

This clone turned up a few times. This rearrangement joins TRBV7-8 to TRBJ1-2, with a weak D call TRBD1 (6 bases). The V end lost 0 bases, the J end lost 4 bases, and 12 bases lay between the germline ends. CDR1 is SGHVS and CDR2 is FQNEAQ in the germline V gene. The CDR3 length is 15 residues. CDR3 DNA sequence: TGTGCCAGCAGCTTAGCACAGGGCTCGGGCTATGGCTACACCTTC. Translation: CASSLAQGSGYGYTF. The whole variable domain, remainder taken from reference TRBV7-8 and TRBJ1-2, is GAGVSQSPRYKVAKRGQDVALRCDPISGHVSLFWYQQALGQGPEFLTYFQNEAQLDKSGLPSDRFFAERPEGSVSTLKIQRTQQEDSAVYLCASSLAQGSGYGYTFGSGTRLTVV.

The chain carries TRBV6-5 and TRBJ2-7, with D possibly TRBD2 on 5 matching bases. The CDR3 runs to 15 residues. The V gene lost 2 bases and the J gene lost 3 bases, with 14 bases spanning the gap. CDR1 is MNHEY and CDR2 is SVGAGI in the germline V gene. Written as DNA, the CDR3 is TGTGCCAGCAGTTACGGACGGAGTGGGAGCTACGAGCAGTACTTC. Its protein product is CASSYGRSGSYEQYF.

J is TRBJ2-7 and V is TRBV7-9, with 8 nucleotides matching TRBD2. Germline CDR1 is SEHNR and CDR2 is FQNEAQ (reference sequence). Germline trimming cut 5 bases from V and 3 bases from J; bases unmatched to any gene: 9. The CDR3 extends over 15 amino acids. CDR3 bases: TGTGCCAGCAGCCCCCGAGGGAGCGGGAGCTACGAGCAGTACTTC. It specifies CASSPRGSGSYEQYF.

In DNA form, the CDR3 reads TGTGCCAGCAGCTTTAGCACTTTCACAGATACGCAGTATTTT. This gives the protein CASSFSTFTDTQYF. The gene calls are TRBV27 and TRBJ2-3; D is uncertain. Trimming removed 6 bases at V and 2 bases at J, with 12 bases between. Germline V gene data show CDR1 as MNHEY and CDR2 as SMNVEV (reference sequence). This CDR3 spans 14 amino acids.

This CDR3 is CASSPYTSGSGQETQYF. In DNA, the CDR3 is TGTGCCAGCAGCCCTTATACTAGCGGGAGTGGACAAGAGACCCAGTACTTC. The chain links TRBV4-2 to TRBJ2-5; 11 positions agree with TRBD2. The CDR3 is made up of 17 amino acids. V shed 4 bases and J 2 bases; nucleotides not matched to a gene: 9. Germline V CDR1 and CDR2: LGHNA, YNFKEQ.

The rearrangement joins TRBV7-2 to TRBJ2-3; D is unclear. Germline lookup yields CDR1 SGHTA and CDR2 FQGNSA. CDR3 size: 13 residues. The germline V and J ends were trimmed by 1 base and 4 bases, with 6 bases remaining between them. CDR3 sequence (DNA): TGTGCCAGCAGCTTAGGACTTTCAGATACGCAGTATTTT. Translating it yields CASSLGLSDTQYF. Looking up the rest from reference TRBV7-2 and TRBJ2-3 gives the full variable domain: GAGVSQSPSNKVTEKGKDVELRCDPISGHTALYWYRQSLGQGLEFLIYFQGNSAPDKSGLPSDRFSAERTGGSVSTLTIQRTQQEDSAVYLCASSLGLSDTQYFGPGTRLTVL.

V gene TRBV6-6 combines with J gene TRBJ1-2; 10 nucleotides match TRBD1. CDR1 is MNHNY and CDR2 is SVGAGI in the germline V gene (reference sequence). The CDR3 totals 14 residues. J lost 4 bases, V lost 6 bases, and 5 bases had no gene match. The chain's CDR3 is CASRPGQGLYGYTF. The CDR3 region has the DNA TGTGCCAGCAGGCCGGGACAGGGGCTCTATGGCTACACCTTC.

There are a few counts of this clone. V gene TRBV30 combines with J gene TRBJ1-5, with D perhaps matching TRBD1 (6 bases). The CDR3 runs to 13 residues. V dropped 0 bases and J dropped 7 bases, with 10 bases sitting between them. Germline values: CDR1 GTSNPN, CDR2 SVGIG (reference sequence). CDR3 sequence (DNA): TGTGCCTGGAGTGTAGGGGGGGAGCAGCCCCAGCATTTT. Translated, it gives CAWSVGGEQPQHF.